This is a list of T cell receptor beta chains from one sample in a study of T cells expressing NK-cell markers. Each CDR3 protein gets one entry in TCRdb, which reprocessed the 5' RACE reads and gives no DNA. The sample table includes 500,000 to 700,000 distinct CDR3 sequences. Material: blood T cells: a sorted CD56 or NKG2C T cell subset, CD4+ or CD8+ T cells, or bulk PBMC T cells (not recorded which). Receptors originate from a man aged 18 to 30 in good health. CDR3s include the opening cysteine and the closing phenylalanine or tryptophan. Each record gives: V gene, CDR3 length, J gene, CDR3 protein.

TRBV13	17	TRBJ2-4	CASSWSTGARTKNIQYF
TRBV4-3	16	TRBJ1-4	CASSQDGDRTNEKLFF
TRBV20-1	15	TRBJ2-3	CSARDWEGLPDTQYF
TRBV20-1	16	TRBJ2-1	CSARGESGRPRDEQFF
TRBV7-9	12	TRBJ2-1	CASSPSPNEQFF
TRBV24-1	14	TRBJ2-4	CATSDWDKGNIQYF
TRBV5-1	16	TRBJ2-5	CASSSPTGTGQETQYF
TRBV7-6	16	TRBJ1-2	CASSPSHAGVNGGYTF
TRBV5-1	13	TRBJ2-1	CASSLGTTREQFF
TRBV5-5	16	TRBJ2-1	CASDPRGPGGLGEQFF
TRBV25-1	15	TRBJ2-5	CASSEFVRVGETQYF
TRBV7-8	15	TRBJ1-5	CASSLYREGNQPQHF
TRBV7-3	14	TRBJ1-1	CASSQTGKSTEAFF
TRBV6-1	15	TRBJ1-1	CASSEHNRAGTEAFF
TRBV7-3	15	TRBJ1-4	CASSPNIATNEKLFF
TRBV20-1	14	TRBJ1-1	CSARLNSGNTEAFF
TRBV6-2/TRBV6-3	16	TRBJ2-3	CASTWTSGRVTDTQYF
TRBV20-1	13	TRBJ2-5	CSATGTSRETQYF
TRBV11-2	12	TRBJ2-1	CASSFQFGEQFF
TRBV5-6	15	TRBJ2-4	CATPPALLAKNIQYF
TRBV18	14	TRBJ2-3	CASSPGRGSDTQYF
TRBV5-1	15	TRBJ2-2	CASKGQRVNTGELFF
TRBV7-2	17	TRBJ2-1	CASSLTTPGLAGGPLFF
TRBV20-1	14	TRBJ2-3	CSAKMRRLTDTQYF
TRBV6-5	16	TRBJ2-1	CASSIMGRTLYNEQFF
TRBV10-3	14	TRBJ2-5	CAISESTGSETQYF
TRBV11-1	19	TRBJ1-1	CASSLPRATNLGDGTEAFF
TRBV4-1	15	TRBJ1-1	CASSQDSSENTEAFF
TRBV5-1	13	TRBJ2-2	CASSRDYTGELFF
TRBV5-1	15	TRBJ2-2	CASKVVGRSAGELFF
TRBV24-1	15	TRBJ2-5	CATSEPDGFQETQYF
TRBV20-1	12	TRBJ2-5	CSARVVTETQYF
TRBV12-3/TRBV12-4	19	TRBJ2-2	CASSNPSGTGGEVTGELFF
TRBV6-5	16	TRBJ2-3	CASSGIGGKSTDTQYF
TRBV20-1	16	TRBJ2-3	CSATRTSGDHTDTQYF
TRBV20-1	12	TRBJ1-4	CSTIYSSEKLFF
TRBV29-1	13	TRBJ1-1	CSGIKQGGDEAFF
TRBV10-3	13	TRBJ2-7	CATGGLAGVEQYF
TRBV5-1	14	TRBJ2-2	CASSLTGVNRELFF
TRBV4-2	16	TRBJ1-3	CASSQDSYLSGNTIYF
TRBV5-5	15	TRBJ2-1	CASSSRQGGYNEQFF
TRBV12-3/TRBV12-4	16	TRBJ2-3	CASSLGVGQATDTQYF
TRBV5-1	15	TRBJ2-7	CASSPDSSGGYEQYF
TRBV20-1	13	TRBJ2-5	CSKTRGGLETQYF
TRBV20-1	15	TRBJ1-1	CSASLPGNFGAETFF
TRBV4-3	16	TRBJ2-1	CASSQLRLAGVDEQFF
TRBV12-3/TRBV12-4	12	TRBJ2-3	CASSSSGSTQYF
TRBV30	15	TRBJ2-3	CAWNSGTRSTDTQYF
TRBV10-3	16	TRBJ2-3	CAIRNPQAGPADTQYF
TRBV4-2	15	TRBJ2-5	CASSHEKGLQETQYF
TRBV7-6	16	TRBJ2-5	CASSLGSGRRGETQYF
TRBV12-3/TRBV12-4	15	TRBJ2-3	CASNMDSGPTDTQYF
TRBV7-9	15	TRBJ1-4	CASSRLQGGNEKLFF
TRBV20-1	14	TRBJ1-1	CSARPDRRITEAFF